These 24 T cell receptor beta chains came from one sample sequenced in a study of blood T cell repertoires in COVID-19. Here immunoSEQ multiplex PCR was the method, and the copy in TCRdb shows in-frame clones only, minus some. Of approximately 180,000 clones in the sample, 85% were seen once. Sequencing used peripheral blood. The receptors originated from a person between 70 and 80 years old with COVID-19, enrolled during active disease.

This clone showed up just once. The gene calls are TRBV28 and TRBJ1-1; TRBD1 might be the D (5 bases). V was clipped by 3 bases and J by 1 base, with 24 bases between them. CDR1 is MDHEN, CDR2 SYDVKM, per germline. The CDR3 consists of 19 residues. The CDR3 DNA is TGTGCCAGCAGTTTCCGGGAGGGGTCGGCGGCAGGAACGAACACTGAAGCTTTCTTT. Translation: CASSFREGSAAGTNTEAFF.

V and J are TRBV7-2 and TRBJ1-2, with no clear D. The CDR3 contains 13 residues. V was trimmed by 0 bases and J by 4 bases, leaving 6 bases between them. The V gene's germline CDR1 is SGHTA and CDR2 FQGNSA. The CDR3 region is CASSLAPLYGYTF. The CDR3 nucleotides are TGTGCCAGCAGCTTAGCTCCTCTCTATGGCTACACCTTC.

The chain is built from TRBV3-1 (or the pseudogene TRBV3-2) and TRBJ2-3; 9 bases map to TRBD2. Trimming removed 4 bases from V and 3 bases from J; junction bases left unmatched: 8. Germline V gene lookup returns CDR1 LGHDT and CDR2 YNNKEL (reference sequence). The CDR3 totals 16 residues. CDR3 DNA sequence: TGTGCCAGCAGCCCAGGGGCTAGCGGGAAGACAGATACGCAGTATTTT. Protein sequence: CASSPGASGKTDTQYF.

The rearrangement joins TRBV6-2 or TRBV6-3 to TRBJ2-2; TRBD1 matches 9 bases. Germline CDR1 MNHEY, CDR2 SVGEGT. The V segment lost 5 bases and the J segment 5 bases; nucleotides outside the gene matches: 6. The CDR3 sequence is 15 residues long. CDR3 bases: TGTGCCAGCAGTGGACGGGACAGGGTGACCGGGGAGCTGTTTTTT. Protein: CASSGRDRVTGELFF.

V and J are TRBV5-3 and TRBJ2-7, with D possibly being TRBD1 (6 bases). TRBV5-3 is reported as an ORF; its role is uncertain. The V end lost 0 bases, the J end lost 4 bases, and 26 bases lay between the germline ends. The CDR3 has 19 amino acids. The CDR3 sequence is CARSLADRIRGLTKYEQYF. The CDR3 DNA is TGTGCCAGAAGCTTGGCGGACAGAATACGAGGACTGACCAAATACGAGCAGTACTTC.

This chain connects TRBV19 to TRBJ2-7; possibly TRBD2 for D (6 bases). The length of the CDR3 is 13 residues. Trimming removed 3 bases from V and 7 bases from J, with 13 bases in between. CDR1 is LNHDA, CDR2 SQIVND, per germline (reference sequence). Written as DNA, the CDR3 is TGTGCCAGTAGTATGGGCGGGGCTGGAGAGCAGTACTTC. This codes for CASSMGGAGEQYF. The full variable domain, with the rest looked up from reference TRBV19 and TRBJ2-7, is DGGITQSPKYLFRKEGQNVTLSCEQNLNHDAMYWYRQDPGQGLRLIYYSQIVNDFQKGDIAEGYSVSREKKESFPLTVTSAQKNPTAFYLCASSMGGAGEQYFGPGTRLTVT.

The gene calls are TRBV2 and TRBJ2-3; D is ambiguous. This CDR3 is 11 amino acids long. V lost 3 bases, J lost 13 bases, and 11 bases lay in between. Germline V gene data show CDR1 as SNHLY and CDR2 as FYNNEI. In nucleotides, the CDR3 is TGTGCCAGCAGTGAGACTCTTCACGAGTATTTT. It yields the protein CASSETLHEYF.

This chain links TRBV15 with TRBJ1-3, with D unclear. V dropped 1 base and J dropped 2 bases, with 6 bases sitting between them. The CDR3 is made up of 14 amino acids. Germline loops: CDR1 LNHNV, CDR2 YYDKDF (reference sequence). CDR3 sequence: CATSRAATGNTIYF. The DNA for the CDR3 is TGTGCCACCAGCAGAGCTGCGACTGGAAACACCATATATTTT.

The chain's CDR3 is CASGQALAKNIQYF. CDR3 DNA: TGTGCCAGCGGCCAGGCGCTAGCCAAAAACATTCAGTACTTC. The chain carries TRBV7-2 and TRBJ2-4; D not certain. Trimming left V 8 bases short and J 0 bases short, with 11 bases between. Per germline, CDR1 SGHTA and CDR2 FQGNSA. This CDR3 is built from 14 residues.

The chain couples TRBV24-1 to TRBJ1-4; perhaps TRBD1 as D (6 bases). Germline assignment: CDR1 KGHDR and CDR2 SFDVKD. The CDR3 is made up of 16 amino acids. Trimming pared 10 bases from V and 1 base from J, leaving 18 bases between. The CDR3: CATAEGGALTNEKLFF. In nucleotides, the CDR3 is TGTGCCACAGCAGAAGGGGGGGCCTTAACTAATGAAAAACTGTTTTTT.

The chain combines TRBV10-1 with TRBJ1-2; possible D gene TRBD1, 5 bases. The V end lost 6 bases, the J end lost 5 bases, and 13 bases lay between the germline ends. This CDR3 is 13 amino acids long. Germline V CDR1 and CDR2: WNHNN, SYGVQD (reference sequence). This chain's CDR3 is CASSGTDPYGYTF. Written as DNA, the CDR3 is TGCGCCAGCAGCGGGACTGATCCTTATGGCTACACCTTC.

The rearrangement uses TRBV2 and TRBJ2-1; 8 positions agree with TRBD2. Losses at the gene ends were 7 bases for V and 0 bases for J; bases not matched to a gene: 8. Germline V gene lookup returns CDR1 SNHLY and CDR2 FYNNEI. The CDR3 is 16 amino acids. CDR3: CASKKGGTSSYNEQFF. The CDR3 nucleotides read TGTGCCAGCAAAAAGGGGGGGACTAGCTCCTACAATGAGCAGTTCTTC.

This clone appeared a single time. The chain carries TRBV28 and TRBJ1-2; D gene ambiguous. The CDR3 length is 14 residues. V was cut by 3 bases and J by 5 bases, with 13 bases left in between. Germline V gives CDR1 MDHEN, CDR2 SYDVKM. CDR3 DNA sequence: TGTGCCAGCAGTTTGGTGACACCCCGATATGGCTACACCTTC. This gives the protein CASSLVTPRYGYTF.

The CDR3 DNA reads TGTGCCAGCAGCCAACAGTCAGGCCGCACCGGGGAGCTGTTTTTT. Translation gives CASSQQSGRTGELFF. The V gene is TRBV7-3, the J gene TRBJ2-2; the D is unclear. Trimming took off 5 bases at V and 4 bases at J, with 14 bases between the two ends. The CDR3 consists of 15 residues. Germline CDR1 reads SGHTA; CDR2 reads FQGTGA. Variable domain in full (rest from reference TRBV7-3 and TRBJ2-2): GAGVSQTPSNKVTEKGKYVELRCDPISGHTALYWYRQSLGQGPEFLIYFQGTGAADDSGLPNDRFFAVRPEGSVSTLKIQRTERGDSAVYLCASSQQSGRTGELFFGEGSRLTVL.

CDR3 DNA sequence: TGTGCCAGCAGTCAATACTCTGGACAGGGGGCTAATTCACCCCTCCACTTT. Translated: CASSQYSGQGANSPLHF. The J gene is TRBJ1-6, the V gene TRBV6-6, with TRBD1 matching over 11 bases. V lost 5 bases to trimming and J lost 6 bases; unmatched junction nucleotides: 9. The CDR3 is made up of 17 amino acids. Germline assignment: CDR1 MNHNY and CDR2 SVGAGI (reference sequence).

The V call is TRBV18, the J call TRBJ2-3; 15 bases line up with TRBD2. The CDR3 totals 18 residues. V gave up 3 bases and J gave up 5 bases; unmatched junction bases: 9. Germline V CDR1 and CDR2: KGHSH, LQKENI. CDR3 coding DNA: TGTGCCAGCTCACCCAAAGAGGGACTAGCGGGGGGCCGAGATACGCAGTATTTT. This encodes CASSPKEGLAGGRDTQYF.

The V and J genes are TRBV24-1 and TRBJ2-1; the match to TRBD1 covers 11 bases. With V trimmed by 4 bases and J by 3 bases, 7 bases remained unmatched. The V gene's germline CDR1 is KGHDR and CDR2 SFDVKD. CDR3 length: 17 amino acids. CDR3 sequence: CATSDPGTGGLYNEQFF. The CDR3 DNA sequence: TGTGCCACCAGTGACCCGGGGACAGGGGGACTCTACAATGAGCAGTTCTTC.

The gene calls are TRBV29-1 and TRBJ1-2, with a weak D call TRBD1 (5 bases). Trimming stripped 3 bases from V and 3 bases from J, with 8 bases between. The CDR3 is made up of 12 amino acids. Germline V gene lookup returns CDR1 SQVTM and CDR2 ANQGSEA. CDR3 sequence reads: CSVEQGDYGYTF. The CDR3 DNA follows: TGCAGCGTTGAGCAGGGTGACTATGGCTACACCTTC.

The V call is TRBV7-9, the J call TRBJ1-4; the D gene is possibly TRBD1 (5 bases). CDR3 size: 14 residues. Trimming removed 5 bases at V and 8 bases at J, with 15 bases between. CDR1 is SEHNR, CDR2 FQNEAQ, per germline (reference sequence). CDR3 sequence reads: CASSPSGPTEKLFF. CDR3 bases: TGTGCCAGCAGCCCATCAGGGCCGACGGAAAAACTGTTTTTT. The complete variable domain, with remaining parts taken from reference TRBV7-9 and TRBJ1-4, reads DTGVSQNPRHKITKRGQNVTFRCDPISEHNRLYWYRQTLGQGPEFLTYFQNEAQLEKSRLLSDRFSAERPKGSFSTLEIQRTEQGDSAMYLCASSPSGPTEKLFFGSGTQLSVL.

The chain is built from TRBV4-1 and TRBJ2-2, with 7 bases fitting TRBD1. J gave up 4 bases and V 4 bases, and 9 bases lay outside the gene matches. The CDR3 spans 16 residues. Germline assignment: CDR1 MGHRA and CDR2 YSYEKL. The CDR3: CASSPRQGTGTGELFF. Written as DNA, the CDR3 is TGCGCCAGCAGCCCCCGACAGGGTACCGGCACCGGGGAGCTGTTTTTT.

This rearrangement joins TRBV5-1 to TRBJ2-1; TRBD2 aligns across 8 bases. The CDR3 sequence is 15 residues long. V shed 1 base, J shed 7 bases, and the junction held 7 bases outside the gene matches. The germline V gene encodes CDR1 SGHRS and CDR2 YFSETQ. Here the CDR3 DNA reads TGCGCCAGCAGCTTGCGTGGGACTAGGGAAAATGAGCAGTTCTTC. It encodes CASSLRGTRENEQFF.

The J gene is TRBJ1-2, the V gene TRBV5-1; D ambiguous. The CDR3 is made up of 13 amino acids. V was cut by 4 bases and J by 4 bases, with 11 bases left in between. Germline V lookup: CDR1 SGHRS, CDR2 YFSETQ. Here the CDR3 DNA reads TGCGCCAGCAGCGGAGGGAGTCCCTATGGCTACACCTTC. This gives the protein CASSGGSPYGYTF. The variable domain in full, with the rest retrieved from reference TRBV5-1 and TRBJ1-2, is KAGVTQTPRYLIKTRGQQVTLSCSPISGHRSVSWYQQTPGQGLQFLFEYFSETQRNKGNFPGRFSGRQFSNSRSEMNVSTLELGDSALYLCASSGGSPYGYTFGSGTRLTVV.

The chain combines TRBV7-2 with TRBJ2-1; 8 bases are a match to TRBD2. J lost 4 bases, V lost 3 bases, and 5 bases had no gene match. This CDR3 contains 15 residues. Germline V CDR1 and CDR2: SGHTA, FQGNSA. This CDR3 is CASSLSSGTYNEQFF. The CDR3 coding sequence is TGTGCCAGCAGCTTGAGTAGCGGGACGTACAATGAGCAGTTCTTC.

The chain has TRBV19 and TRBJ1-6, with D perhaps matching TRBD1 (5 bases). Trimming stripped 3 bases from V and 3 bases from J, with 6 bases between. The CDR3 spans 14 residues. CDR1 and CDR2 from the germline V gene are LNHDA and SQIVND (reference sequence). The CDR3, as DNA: TGTGCCAGTAGTATCGGGGGCTATAATTCACCCCTCCACTTT. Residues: CASSIGGYNSPLHF.